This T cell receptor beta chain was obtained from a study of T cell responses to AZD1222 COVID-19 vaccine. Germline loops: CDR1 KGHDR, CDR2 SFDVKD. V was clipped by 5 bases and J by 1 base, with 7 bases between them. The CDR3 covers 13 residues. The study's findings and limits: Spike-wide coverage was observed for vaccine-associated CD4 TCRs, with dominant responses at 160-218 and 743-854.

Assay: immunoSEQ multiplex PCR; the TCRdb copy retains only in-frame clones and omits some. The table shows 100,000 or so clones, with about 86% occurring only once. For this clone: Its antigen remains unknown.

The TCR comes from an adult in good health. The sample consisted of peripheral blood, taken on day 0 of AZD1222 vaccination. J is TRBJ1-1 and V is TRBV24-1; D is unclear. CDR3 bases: TGTGCCACCAGTGCGGCTAGGAACACTGAAGCTTTCTTT. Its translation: CATSAARNTEAFF.